This T cell receptor (beta chain) is drawn from a study of blood T cells in healthy people across ages. Regarding the study as a whole: Getting older went along with TCR beta diversity per million T cells dropping roughly linearly.

Next came a second PCR, run for roughly 6 to 11 cycles, which used a sample-barcoded 5' primer along with a J-beta primer mix. At least 2.5 million CDR3-containing paired-end reads were obtained per sample. TCRdb ran MiXCR on the 5' RACE reads and lists one entry per CDR3 protein. The sample yields 700,000 to 900,000 distinct CDR3 sequences, 25% to 30% seen once. In this sample, this clonotype turned up a few times. Its specificity is not known. These data are also associated with another study on T cells of mothers and their children.

This receptor was taken from a boy younger than 18 in good health. Sequenced input: blood.

Here the CDR3 DNA reads TGTGCCAGCAGTTTTGGGGGGCCCCAGCCCCAGCATTTT. This translates into CASSFGGPQPQHF. The rearrangement uses TRBV12-3 or TRBV12-4 and TRBJ1-5; the D gene is possibly TRBD1 (6 bases). V was trimmed by 3 bases and J by 7 bases, leaving 10 bases between them. The CDR3 has 13 amino acids.